Listed below are T cell receptor beta chains from one sample, sequenced in a study of OX40 agonist ivuxolimab in advanced cancers. Libraries were prepared by immunoSEQ multiplex PCR; TCRdb keeps only in-frame clonotypes and omits some of them. The repertoire holds 30,000 to 35,000 clones, approximately 86% seen once, with 35% to 45% in the top ten. This material consisted of CD4+ or CD8+ T cells sorted from blood, taken in a trial of the OX40 agonist ivuxolimab. These receptors were obtained from an adult with an advanced solid tumor such as melanoma, head and neck, liver or kidney cancer. Each CDR3 is given with its conserved first and last residue. Each record gives: V gene, D gene, clone size, J gene, CDR3 protein, CDR3 DNA. D genes are given only for firm matches. Only some rows state a clone size, as once, few, many or a class for expanded clones.

V gene: TRBV6-4; D gene: -; clone size: -; J gene: TRBJ1-1; CDR3 protein: CASSESGAGGTEAFF; CDR3 DNA: TGTGCCAGCAGTGAGTCAGGGGCCGGGGGCACTGAAGCTTTCTTT
V gene: TRBV7-3; D gene: -; clone size: -; J gene: TRBJ2-5; CDR3 protein: CASSPLGSRMETQYF; CDR3 DNA: TGTGCCAGCAGCCCTCTGGGATCCAGAATGGAGACCCAGTACTTC
V gene: TRBV28; D gene: TRBD1; clone size: -; J gene: TRBJ2-5; CDR3 protein: CASTPDTGVREQYF; CDR3 DNA: TGTGCCAGCACTCCCGACACAGGGGTGAGGGAGCAGTACTTC
V gene: TRBV7-3; D gene: TRBD1; clone size: -; J gene: TRBJ2-1; CDR3 protein: CASSLGQGSYNEQFF; CDR3 DNA: TGTGCCAGCAGCCTAGGACAGGGATCCTACAATGAGCAGTTCTTC
V gene: TRBV28; D gene: TRBD1; clone size: once; J gene: TRBJ2-7; CDR3 protein: CASSLGTGGAYEQYF; CDR3 DNA: TGTGCCAGCAGTTTAGGGACAGGGGGAGCCTACGAGCAGTACTTC
V gene: TRBV4-2; D gene: -; clone size: -; J gene: TRBJ1-5; CDR3 protein: CASSQEGGQAGQPQHF; CDR3 DNA: TGTGCCAGCAGCCAAGAAGGGGGGCAGGCCGGTCAGCCCCAGCATTTT
V gene: TRBV28; D gene: TRBD2; clone size: -; J gene: TRBJ2-3; CDR3 protein: CASRLSSGRTDTQYF; CDR3 DNA: TGTGCCAGCAGACTTAGCAGCGGGAGGACAGATACGCAGTATTTT
V gene: TRBV5-3; D gene: -; clone size: -; J gene: TRBJ1-2; CDR3 protein: CARRTEWAWGPNYGYTF; CDR3 DNA: TGTGCCAGAAGAACTGAATGGGCGTGGGGGCCCAACTATGGCTACACCTTC
V gene: TRBV7-9; D gene: -; clone size: -; J gene: TRBJ1-1; CDR3 protein: CASSLGVSLNTEAFF; CDR3 DNA: TGTGCCAGCAGCTTAGGTGTGTCCTTGAACACTGAAGCTTTCTTT
V gene: TRBV13; D gene: -; clone size: -; J gene: TRBJ2-1; CDR3 protein: CASSSRDFYNEQFF; CDR3 DNA: TGTGCCAGCAGCTCGAGGGATTTCTACAATGAGCAGTTCTTC
V gene: TRBV7-9; D gene: TRBD1; clone size: -; J gene: TRBJ2-7; CDR3 protein: CASSPDRGRLYEQYF; CDR3 DNA: TGTGCCAGCAGCCCCGACAGGGGGCGCCTCTACGAGCAGTACTTC
V gene: TRBV5-6; D gene: -; clone size: -; J gene: TRBJ1-4; CDR3 protein: CASSDRDELGRLFF; CDR3 DNA: TGTGCCAGCAGCGATAGGGACGAATTAGGACGGCTGTTTTTT
V gene: TRBV30; D gene: TRBD1; clone size: -; J gene: TRBJ1-1; CDR3 protein: CAWRRDRVNTEAFF; CDR3 DNA: TGTGCCTGGAGGCGGGACAGGGTAAACACTGAAGCTTTCTTT